This entry describes one T cell receptor (beta chain). Its antigen is unidentified. The time point was: 2014-2015 season, pre-vaccination. The data originate from a study of follicular helper T cells after annual influenza vaccination. Study-wide background: Across the 2013-2014, 2014-2015 and 2015-2016 vaccination seasons, some subjects were resampled. Study-wide results and limits: Day 7 ICOS+CD38+ clones were most often found later in ICOS-CD38- cTfh cells. Only about 10-22% of analyzed cells yielded productive TCRB sequences. For non-cTfh compartments, undersampling could not be ruled out.

TCRdb's copy holds only in-frame clones and misses some; the assay was immunoSEQ multiplex PCR. The table has 9,000 to 13,000 clones, roughly four fifths seen once. This CDR3 is 13 amino acids long. Germline CDR1 is SGHNT and CDR2 is YENEEA. The junction had 2 bases not matched to a gene; V was cut back by 2 bases and J by 6 bases. Sequencing used CXCR5- memory CD4+ T cells sorted from blood, obtained on the day of influenza vaccination. This TCR was sampled from an adult who received the influenza vaccine. The chain recombines TRBV11-3 with TRBJ2-3, with TRBD2 matching over 7 bases. The CDR3 nucleotides are TGTGCCAGCAGCTTATCCGGGGGGGATACGCAGTATTTT. Translating gives CASSLSGGDTQYF.